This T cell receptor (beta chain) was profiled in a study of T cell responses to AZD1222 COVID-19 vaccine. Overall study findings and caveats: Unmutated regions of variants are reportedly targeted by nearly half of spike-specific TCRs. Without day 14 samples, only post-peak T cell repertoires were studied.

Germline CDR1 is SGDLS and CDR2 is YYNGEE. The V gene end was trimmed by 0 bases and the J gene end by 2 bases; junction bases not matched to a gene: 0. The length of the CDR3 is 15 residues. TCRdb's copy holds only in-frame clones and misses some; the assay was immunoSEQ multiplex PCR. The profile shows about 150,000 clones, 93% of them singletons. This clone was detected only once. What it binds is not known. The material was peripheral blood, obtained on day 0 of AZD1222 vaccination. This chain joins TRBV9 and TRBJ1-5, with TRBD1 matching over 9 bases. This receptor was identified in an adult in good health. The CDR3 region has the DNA TGTGCCAGCAGCGTAGGGACAGGGGGCAATCAGCCCCAGCATTTT. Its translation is CASSVGTGGNQPQHF. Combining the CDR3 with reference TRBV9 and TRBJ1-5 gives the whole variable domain DSGVTQTPKHLITATGQRVTLRCSPRSGDLSVYWYQQSLDQGLQFLIQYYNGEERAKGNILERFSAQQFPDLHSELNLSSLELGDSALYFCASSVGTGGNQPQHFGDGTRLSIL.